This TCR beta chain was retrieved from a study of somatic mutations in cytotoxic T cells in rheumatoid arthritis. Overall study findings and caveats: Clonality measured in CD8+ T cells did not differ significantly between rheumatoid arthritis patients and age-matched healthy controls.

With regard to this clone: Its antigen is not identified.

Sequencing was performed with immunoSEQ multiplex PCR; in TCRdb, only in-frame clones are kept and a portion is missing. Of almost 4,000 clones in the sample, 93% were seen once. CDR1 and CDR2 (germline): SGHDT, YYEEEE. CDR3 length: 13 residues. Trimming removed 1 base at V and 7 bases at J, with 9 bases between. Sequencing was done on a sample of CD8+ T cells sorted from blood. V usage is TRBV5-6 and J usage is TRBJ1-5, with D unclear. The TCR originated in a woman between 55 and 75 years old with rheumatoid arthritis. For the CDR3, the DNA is TGTGCCAGCAGCTTGCGGGGTCGGCAGCCCCAGCATTTT. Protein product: CASSLRGRQPQHF.